This TCR beta chain was sequenced for a study of cytomegalovirus exposure and HLA in healthy donors. The PCR ran on 60 Vbeta and 13 Jbeta primers. TCRdb's table, derived via immunoSEQ multiplex PCR, lists solely in-frame clones and lacks some. The sample includes approximately 50,000 clones, roughly 84% seen only once; the top ten take roughly 4.5%. Donors were ostensibly healthy at sampling, although undocumented immune exposures were probable. CDR1 and CDR2 from the germline V gene are LGHNA and YNFKEQ. V dropped 1 base and J dropped 1 base, with 8 bases sitting between them. CDR3 length: 15 amino acids.

Material for sequencing was PBMCs. V gene TRBV4-2 combines with J gene TRBJ2-1; D is perhaps TRBD2 (5 bases). The TCR was taken from a man aged 25 to 45 in good health and CMV-seronegative. CDR3 nucleotide sequence: TGTGCCAGCAGCCAAGTTTTAGCGTCCTACAATGAGCAGTTCTTC. Translation gives CASSQVLASYNEQFF.